The T cell receptor beta chain described here comes from a study of CD8 T cells in ankylosing spondylitis. General study points: Ankylosing spondylitis blood appeared to be characterized by a TCR beta motif of 7 to 9 highly homologous variants. Disease-linked clones, CD8+, were relatively rare in peripheral blood. Several of the motif variants were reported before in synovial fluid and blood from reactive arthritis.

Scientists made TCR beta libraries using quantitative 5'-RACE with molecular barcodes. A single record per CDR3 protein comes from TCRdb applying MiXCR to the 5' RACE reads. Among about 140,000 distinct CDR3 sequences, over 10% were seen once, and the ten largest hold 3.5% to 5%. Points on this clonotype: Its target is not known.

The J segment lost 9 bases and the V segment lost 4 bases, leaving 10 bases of the junction unmatched. Germline CDR1 and CDR2: LGHDT and YNNKEL (reference sequence). The CDR3 spans 15 residues. The clonotype comes from a female donor with ankylosing spondylitis or in good health (not recorded which). Sequenced: blood, either unsorted or a sorted T cell fraction (not recorded which). This rearrangement joins TRBV3-1 to TRBJ2-1, with 9 bases matching TRBD2. In nucleotides, the CDR3 is TGTGCCAGCAGCCGGGGGCGCGGGAGGGCCGGTGAGCAGTTCTTC. Translated: CASSRGRGRAGEQFF.